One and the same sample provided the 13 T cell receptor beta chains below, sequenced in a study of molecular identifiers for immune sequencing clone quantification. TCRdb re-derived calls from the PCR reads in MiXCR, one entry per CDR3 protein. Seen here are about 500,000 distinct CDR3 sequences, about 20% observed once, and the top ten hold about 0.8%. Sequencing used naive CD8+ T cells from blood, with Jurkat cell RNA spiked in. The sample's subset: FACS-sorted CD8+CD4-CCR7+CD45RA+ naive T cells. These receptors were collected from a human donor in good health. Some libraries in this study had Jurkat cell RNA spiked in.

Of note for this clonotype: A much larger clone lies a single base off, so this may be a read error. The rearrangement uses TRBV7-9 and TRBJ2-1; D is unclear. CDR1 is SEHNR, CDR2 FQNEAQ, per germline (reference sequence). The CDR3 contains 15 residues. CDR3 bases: TGTGCCAGCAGCTTCTCTCCAAGCTCCTACAATGAGCAGTCCTTC. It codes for CASSFSPSSYNEQSF. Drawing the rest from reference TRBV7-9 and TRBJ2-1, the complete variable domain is DTGVSQNPRHKITKRGQNVTFRCDPISEHNRLYWYRQTLGQGPEFLTYFQNEAQLEKSRLLSDRFSAERPKGSFSTLEIQRTEQGDSAMYLCASSFSPSSYNEQSFGPGTRLTVL.

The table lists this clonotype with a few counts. Written as DNA, the CDR3 is TGTGCCAGCAGCCATCGGACTAGCGGGGACTACGAGCAGTACTTC. Translating gives CASSHRTSGDYEQYF. V gene TRBV7-6 combines with J gene TRBJ2-7; 12 bases are shared with TRBD2. Unmatched junction bases numbered 5, after V lost 5 bases and J lost 3 bases. Germline CDR1 reads SGHVS; CDR2 reads FNYEAQ. The CDR3 has 15 residues. Combining the CDR3 with reference TRBV7-6 and TRBJ2-7 gives the whole variable domain GAGVSQSPRYKVTKRGQDVALRCDPISGHVSLYWYRQALGQGPEFLTYFNYEAQQDKSGLPNDRFSAERPEGSISTLTIQRTEQRDSAMYRCASSHRTSGDYEQYFGPGTRLTVT.

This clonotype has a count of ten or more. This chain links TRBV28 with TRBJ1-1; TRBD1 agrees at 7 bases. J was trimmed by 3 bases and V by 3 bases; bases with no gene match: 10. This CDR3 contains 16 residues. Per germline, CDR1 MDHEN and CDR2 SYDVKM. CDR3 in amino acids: CASSLESEGADTEAFF. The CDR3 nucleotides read TGTGCCAGCAGTTTGGAATCGGAGGGGGCTGACACTGAAGCTTTCTTT. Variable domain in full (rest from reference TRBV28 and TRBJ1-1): DVKVTQSSRYLVKRTGEKVFLECVQDMDHENMFWYRQDPGLGLRLIYFSYDVKMKEKGDIPEGYSVSREKKERFSLILESASTNQTSMYLCASSLESEGADTEAFFGQGTRLTVV.

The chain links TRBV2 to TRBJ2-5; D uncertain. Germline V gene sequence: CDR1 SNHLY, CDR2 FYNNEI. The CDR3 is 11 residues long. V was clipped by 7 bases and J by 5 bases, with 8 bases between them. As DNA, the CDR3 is TGTGCCAGCATAGTGGAGGAGACCCAGTACTTC. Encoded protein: CASIVEETQYF.

CDR3 sequence: CASSLDLGPPSGLAQYF. CDR3 DNA: TGTGCCAGCAGCTTAGATCTGGGACCACCCTCCGGTTTAGCCCAGTACTTC. V is TRBV11-2 and J is TRBJ2-5; D may correspond to TRBD1 or TRBD2 (5 bases each). The V gene's germline CDR1 is SGHAT and CDR2 FQNNGV. Trimming took 0 bases from V and 9 from J, leaving 23 bases between them. The CDR3 runs 17 residues. The entire variable domain, with the rest obtained from reference TRBV11-2 and TRBJ2-5, is as follows: EAGVAQSPRYKIIEKRQSVAFWCNPISGHATLYWYQQILGQGPKLLIQFQNNGVVDDSQLPKDRFSAERLKGVDSTLKIQPAKLEDSAVYLCASSLDLGPPSGLAQYFGPGTRLLVL.

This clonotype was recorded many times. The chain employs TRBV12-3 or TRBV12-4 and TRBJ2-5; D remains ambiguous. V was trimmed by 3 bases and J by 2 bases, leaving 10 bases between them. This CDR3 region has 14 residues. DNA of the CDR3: TGTGCCAGCAGTTTTGGTACTCCACAAGAGACCCAGTACTTC. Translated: CASSFGTPQETQYF.

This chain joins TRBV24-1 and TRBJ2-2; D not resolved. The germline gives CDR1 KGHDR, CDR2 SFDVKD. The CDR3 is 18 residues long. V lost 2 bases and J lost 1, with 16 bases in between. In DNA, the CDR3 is TGTGCCACCAGTGATTCTGGCAGAACAGTCATGAACACCGGGGAGCTGTTTTTT. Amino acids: CATSDSGRTVMNTGELFF.

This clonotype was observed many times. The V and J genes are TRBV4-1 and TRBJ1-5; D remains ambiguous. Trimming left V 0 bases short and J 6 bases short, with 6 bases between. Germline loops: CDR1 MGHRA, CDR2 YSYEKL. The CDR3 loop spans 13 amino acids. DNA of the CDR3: TGCGCCAGCAGCCAAGAAGGTTTTCAGCCCCAGCATTTT. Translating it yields CASSQEGFQPQHF.

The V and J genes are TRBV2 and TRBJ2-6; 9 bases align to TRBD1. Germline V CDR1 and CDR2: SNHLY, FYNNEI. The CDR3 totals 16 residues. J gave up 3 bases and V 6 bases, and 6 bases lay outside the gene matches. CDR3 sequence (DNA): TGTGCCAGCAGGGGACAGGGTGATGGTGGGGCCAACGTCCTGACTTTC. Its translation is CASRGQGDGGANVLTF.

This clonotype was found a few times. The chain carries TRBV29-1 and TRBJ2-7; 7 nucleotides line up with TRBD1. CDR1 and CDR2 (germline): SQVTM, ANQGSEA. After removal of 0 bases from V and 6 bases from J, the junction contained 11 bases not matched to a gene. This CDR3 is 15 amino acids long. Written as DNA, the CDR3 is TGCAGCGTTGAAGACGGGACCACCGGGACAGCCGAGCAGTACTTC. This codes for CSVEDGTTGTAEQYF.

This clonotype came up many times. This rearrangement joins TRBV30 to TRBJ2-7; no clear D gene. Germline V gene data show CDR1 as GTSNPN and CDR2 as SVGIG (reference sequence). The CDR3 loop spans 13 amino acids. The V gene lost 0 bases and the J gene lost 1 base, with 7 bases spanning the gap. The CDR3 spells CAWSVSWSYEQYF. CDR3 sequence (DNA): TGTGCCTGGAGTGTATCGTGGTCCTACGAGCAGTACTTC.

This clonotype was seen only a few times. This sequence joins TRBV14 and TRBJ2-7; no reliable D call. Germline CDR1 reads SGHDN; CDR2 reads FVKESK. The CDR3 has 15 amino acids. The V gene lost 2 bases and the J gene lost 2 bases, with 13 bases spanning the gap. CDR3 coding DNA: TGTGCCAGCAGCCAACTTACGATAGGGACCTACGAGCAGTACTTC. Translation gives CASSQLTIGTYEQYF.

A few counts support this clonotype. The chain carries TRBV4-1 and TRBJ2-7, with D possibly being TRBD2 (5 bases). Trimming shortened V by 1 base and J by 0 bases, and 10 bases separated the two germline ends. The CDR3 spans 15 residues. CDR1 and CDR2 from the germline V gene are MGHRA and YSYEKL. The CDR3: CASSQAGVTSYEQYF. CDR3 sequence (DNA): TGCGCCAGCAGCCAAGCCGGGGTGACCTCCTACGAGCAGTACTTC.